This is a list of T cell receptor beta chains from one sample in a study of cytomegalovirus exposure and HLA in healthy donors. Produced via immunoSEQ multiplex PCR; TCRdb's table is partial and in-frame only. The sample comprises more than 85,000 clones, 75% to 85% of which are singletons, and roughly 1.2% rests with the top ten. Sequencing used PBMCs. The source is a woman between 18 and 29 years old in good health and CMV-seronegative. The CDR3 runs from the conserved cysteine through the conserved F or W.

cdr3_aa | j_call | v_call | cdr3_length
CATSKYEGARGYTF | TRBJ1-2 | TRBV15 | 14
CASSDETRFSNQPQHF | TRBJ1-5 | TRBV6-1 | 16
CASSLGTGTEAFF | TRBJ1-1 | TRBV28 | 13
CASSLSGGEQFF | TRBJ2-1 | TRBV7-9 | 12
CSAGDRNYGYTF | TRBJ1-2 | TRBV29-1 | 12
CAIRSSGRGFEQYF | TRBJ2-7 | TRBV10-3 | 14
CASSSGLDYEQYF | TRBJ2-7 | TRBV13 | 13
CASSRGPRFVDTQYF | TRBJ2-3 | TRBV2 | 15
CASSQGRAFLYGYTF | TRBJ1-2 | TRBV14 | 15
CASRAGEQETQYF | TRBJ2-5 | TRBV2 | 13
CASSLAGGPAFF | TRBJ1-1 | TRBV11-1 | 12
CASSRDSTYEQYF | TRBJ2-7 | TRBV9 | 13
CASSLEGGEIWSSPLHF | TRBJ1-6 | TRBV5-5 | 17
CASSLDRRNQPQHF | TRBJ1-5 | TRBV7-2 | 14
CASSFFQDEAFF | TRBJ1-1 | TRBV7-9 | 12
CARSPKRLGTGIMNTEAFF | TRBJ1-1 | TRBV7-5 | 19
CASSQTENYGYTF | TRBJ1-2 | TRBV4-1 | 13
CASSSQGETNEKLFF | TRBJ1-4 | TRBV28 | 15
CSVGYGGAGELFF | TRBJ2-2 | TRBV29-1 | 13
CASSQVDLGLAGHNEQFF | TRBJ2-1 | TRBV4-1 | 18
CASASWGQGEDTQYF | TRBJ2-3 | TRBV19 | 15
CASRTGQGSSQPQHF | TRBJ1-5 | TRBV6-1 | 15
CASSLELAGGTGELFF | TRBJ2-2 | TRBV5-6 | 16
CASSLATGGDSEQYF | TRBJ2-7 | TRBV7-8 | 15
CASSLGSGDTDTQYF | TRBJ2-3 | TRBV7-9 | 15
CASSKEIQGYGYTF | TRBJ1-2 | TRBV21-1 | 14
CASSSNRDKSSYEQYF | TRBJ2-7 | TRBV7-9 | 16
CASSFGTDRLHGYTF | TRBJ1-2 | TRBV28 | 15
CASSYPGQRGYTF | TRBJ1-2 | TRBV6-5 | 13
CASSLRGDRGDEQYF | TRBJ2-7 | TRBV5-1 | 15
CASLLGSGTGNGYTF | TRBJ1-2 | TRBV6-1 | 15
CASSHALASPTDTQYF | TRBJ2-3 | TRBV7-2 | 16
CASSLDPGQGYSPLHF | TRBJ1-6 | TRBV7-8 | 16
CSVRGNEQFF | TRBJ2-1 | TRBV29-1 | 10
CASSPAGAGGSYNEQFF | TRBJ2-1 | TRBV13 | 17
CSVAWERGQNQPQHF | TRBJ1-5 | TRBV29-1 | 15
CASSLGGTGSTEQYF | TRBJ2-7 | TRBV7-2 | 15
CTSSLGTGRPYEQYF | TRBJ2-7 | TRBV7-3 | 15
CASSSREGVMGEQFF | TRBJ2-1 | TRBV7-9 | 15
CASSLANYRGIKGYTF | TRBJ1-2 | TRBV5-5 | 16
CASRPGQNNYGYTF | TRBJ1-2 | TRBV5-6 | 14
CASQGNYEQYF | TRBJ2-7 | TRBV28 | 11
CAISESGQRNYGYTF | TRBJ1-2 | TRBV10-3 | 15
CASSSRTGHTEAFF | TRBJ1-1 | TRBV27 | 14
CASTKRTSGIQETQYF | TRBJ2-5 | TRBV5-1 | 16